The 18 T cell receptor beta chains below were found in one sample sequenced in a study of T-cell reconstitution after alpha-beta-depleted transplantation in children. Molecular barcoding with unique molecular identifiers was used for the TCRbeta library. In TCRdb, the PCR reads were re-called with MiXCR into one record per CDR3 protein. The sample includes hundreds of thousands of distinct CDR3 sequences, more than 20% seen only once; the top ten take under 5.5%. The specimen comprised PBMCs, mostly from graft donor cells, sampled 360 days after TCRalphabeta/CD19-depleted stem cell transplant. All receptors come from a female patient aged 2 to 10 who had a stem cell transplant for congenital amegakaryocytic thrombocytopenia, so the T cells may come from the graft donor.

The CDR3 nucleotides are TGTGCCAGCAGCCAAAGCAGGGTATCTGGAAACACCATATATTTT. Amino acids: CASSQSRVSGNTIYF. The chain couples TRBV7-8 to TRBJ1-3, with a possible D match to TRBD1 (5 bases). Trimming removed 5 bases at V and 1 base at J, with 12 bases between. Germline V gene data show CDR1 as SGHVS and CDR2 as FQNEAQ. The length of the CDR3 is 15 residues.

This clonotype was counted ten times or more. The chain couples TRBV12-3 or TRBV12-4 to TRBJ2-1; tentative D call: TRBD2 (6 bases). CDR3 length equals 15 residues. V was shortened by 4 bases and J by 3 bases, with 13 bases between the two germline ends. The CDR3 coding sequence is TGTGCCAGCAGTTCCGGGACTTCTATCTACAATGAGCAGTTCTTC. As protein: CASSSGTSIYNEQFF.

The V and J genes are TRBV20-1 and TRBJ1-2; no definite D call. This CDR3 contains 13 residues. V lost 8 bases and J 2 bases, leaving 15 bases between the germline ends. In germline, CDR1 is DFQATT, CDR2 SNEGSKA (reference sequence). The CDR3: CSPQTDGNYGYTF. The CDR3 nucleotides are TGCAGTCCGCAAACCGACGGGAACTATGGCTACACCTTC.

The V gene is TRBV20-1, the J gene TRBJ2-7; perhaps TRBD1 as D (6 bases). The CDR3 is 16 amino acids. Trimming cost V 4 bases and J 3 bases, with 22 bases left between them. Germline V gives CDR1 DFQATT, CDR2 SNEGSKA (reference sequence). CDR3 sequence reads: CSATKVQGLGDYEQYF. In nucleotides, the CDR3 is TGCAGTGCTACGAAGGTCCAGGGGCTCGGGGACTACGAGCAGTACTTC.

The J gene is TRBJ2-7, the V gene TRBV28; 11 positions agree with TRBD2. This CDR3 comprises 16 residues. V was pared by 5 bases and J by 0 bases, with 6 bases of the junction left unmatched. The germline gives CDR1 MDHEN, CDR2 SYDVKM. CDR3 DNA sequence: TGTGCCAGCAGTCCAACTAGCGGGGGACCCTCCTACGAGCAGTACTTC. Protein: CASSPTSGGPSYEQYF.

DNA of the CDR3: TGCGCCAGCAGCCGGCCGGGACAGGGGGTCGGGGAGACCCAGTACTTC. This encodes CASSRPGQGVGETQYF. The chain links TRBV4-1 to TRBJ2-5, with 11 bases fitting TRBD1. Germline CDR1 and CDR2: MGHRA and YSYEKL. The CDR3 is 16 amino acids. J gave up 5 bases and V 4 bases, and 9 bases lay outside the gene matches.

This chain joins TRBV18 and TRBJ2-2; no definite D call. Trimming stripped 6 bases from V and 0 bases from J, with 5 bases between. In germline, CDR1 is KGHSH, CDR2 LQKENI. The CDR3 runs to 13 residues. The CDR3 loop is CASSRTNTGELFF. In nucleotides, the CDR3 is TGTGCCAGCTCCCGGACGAACACCGGGGAGCTGTTTTTT.

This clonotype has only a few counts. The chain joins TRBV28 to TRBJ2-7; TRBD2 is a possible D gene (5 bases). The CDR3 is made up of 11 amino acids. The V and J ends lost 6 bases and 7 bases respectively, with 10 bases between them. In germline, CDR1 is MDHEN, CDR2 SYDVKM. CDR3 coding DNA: TGTGCCAGCAGCTTCCGGAGGGAGCAGTACTTC. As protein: CASSFRREQYF.

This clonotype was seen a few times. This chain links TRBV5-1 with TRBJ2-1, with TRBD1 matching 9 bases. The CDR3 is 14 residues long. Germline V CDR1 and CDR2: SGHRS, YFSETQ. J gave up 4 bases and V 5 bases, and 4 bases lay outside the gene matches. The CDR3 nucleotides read TGCGCCAGCAGTCGGACAGGGGCTTACAATGAGCAGTTCTTC. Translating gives CASSRTGAYNEQFF.

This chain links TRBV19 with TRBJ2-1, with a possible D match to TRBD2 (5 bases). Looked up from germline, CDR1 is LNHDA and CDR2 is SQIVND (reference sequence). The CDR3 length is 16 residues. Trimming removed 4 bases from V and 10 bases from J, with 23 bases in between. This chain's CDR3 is CASSKLDSKAHREQFF. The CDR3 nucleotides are TGTGCCAGTAGTAAATTGGACTCAAAGGCCCATAGAGAGCAGTTCTTC.

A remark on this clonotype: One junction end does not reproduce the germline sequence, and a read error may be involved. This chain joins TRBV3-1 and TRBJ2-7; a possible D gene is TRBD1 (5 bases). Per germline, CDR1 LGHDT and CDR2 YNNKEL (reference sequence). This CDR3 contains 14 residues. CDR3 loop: CASSHRSGRQTLNF. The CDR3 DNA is TGTGCCAGCAGCCATCGGTCCGGCCGACAGACCCTAAACTTC.

The CDR3 coding sequence is TGTGCCAGCAGCCAAGGGACAGGGGGAGGGGGCCATCAGCCCCAGCATTTT. Its translation is CASSQGTGGGGHQPQHF. V usage is TRBV3-1 and J usage is TRBJ1-5; 10 bases agree with TRBD1. This CDR3 is 17 amino acids long. Germline trimming cut 1 base from V and 5 bases from J; bases unmatched to any gene: 8. Per germline, CDR1 LGHDT and CDR2 YNNKEL (reference sequence).

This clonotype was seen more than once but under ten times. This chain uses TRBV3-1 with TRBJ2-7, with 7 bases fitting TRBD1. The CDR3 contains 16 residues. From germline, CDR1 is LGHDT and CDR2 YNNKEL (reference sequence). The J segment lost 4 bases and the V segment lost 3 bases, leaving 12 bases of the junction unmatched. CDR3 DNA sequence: TGTGCCAGCAGCCAGAGCTGGCTACAGGGGACGTACGAGCAGTACTTC. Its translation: CASSQSWLQGTYEQYF.

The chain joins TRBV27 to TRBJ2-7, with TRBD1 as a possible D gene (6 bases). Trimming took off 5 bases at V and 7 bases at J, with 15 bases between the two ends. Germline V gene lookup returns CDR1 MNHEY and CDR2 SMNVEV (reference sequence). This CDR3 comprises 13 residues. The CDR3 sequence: CASSPVRGGEQYF. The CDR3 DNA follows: TGTGCCAGCAGTCCAGTCAGGGGTGGAGAGCAGTACTTC.

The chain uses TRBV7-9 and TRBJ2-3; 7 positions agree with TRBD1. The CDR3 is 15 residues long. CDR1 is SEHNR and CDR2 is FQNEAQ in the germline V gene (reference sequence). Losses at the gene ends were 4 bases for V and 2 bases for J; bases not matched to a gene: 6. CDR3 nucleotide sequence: TGTGCCAGCAGCTGGACAGGCCCTAACACAGATACGCAGTATTTT. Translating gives CASSWTGPNTDTQYF.

Here the CDR3 DNA reads TGCAGTGCTTATGTGGGACTAGCGGTTTTCAGCTCCTACAATGAGCAGTTCTTC. As protein: CSAYVGLAVFSSYNEQFF. The chain joins TRBV20-1 to TRBJ2-1; TRBD2 agrees at 11 bases. The CDR3 has 18 residues. Germline V gene lookup returns CDR1 DFQATT and CDR2 SNEGSKA (reference sequence). Unmatched junction bases numbered 12, after V lost 5 bases and J lost 0 bases.

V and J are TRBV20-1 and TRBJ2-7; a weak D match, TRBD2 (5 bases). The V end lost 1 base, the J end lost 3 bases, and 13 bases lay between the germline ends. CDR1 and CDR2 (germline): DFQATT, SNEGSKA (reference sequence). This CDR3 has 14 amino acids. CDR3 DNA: TGCAGTGCTAGAGGTTCGGGATTTCGCTACGAGCAGTACTTC. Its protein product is CSARGSGFRYEQYF.

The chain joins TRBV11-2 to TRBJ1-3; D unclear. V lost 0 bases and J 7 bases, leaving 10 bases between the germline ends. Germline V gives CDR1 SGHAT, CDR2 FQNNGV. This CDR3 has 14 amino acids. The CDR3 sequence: CASSLDRIENTIYF. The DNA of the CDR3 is TGTGCCAGCAGCTTAGATAGAATTGAGAACACCATATATTTT.